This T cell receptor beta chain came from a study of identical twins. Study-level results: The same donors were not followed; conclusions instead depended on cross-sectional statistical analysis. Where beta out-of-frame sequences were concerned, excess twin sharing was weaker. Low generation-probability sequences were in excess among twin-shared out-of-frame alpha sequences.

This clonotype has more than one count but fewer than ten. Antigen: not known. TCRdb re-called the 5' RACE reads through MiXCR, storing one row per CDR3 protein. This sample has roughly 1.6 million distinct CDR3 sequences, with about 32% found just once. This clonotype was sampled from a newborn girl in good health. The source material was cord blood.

CDR3 sequence reads: CASSLWASGRAQQTQYF. The CDR3 region has the DNA TGTGCCAGCAGTTTATGGGCTAGCGGGAGGGCTCAACAGACCCAGTACTTC. The V and J genes are TRBV27 and TRBJ2-5; 12 bases fit TRBD2. The V and J ends lost 1 base and 6 bases, in that order; junction bases with no gene match: 9. Per the germline V gene, CDR1 is MNHEY and CDR2 is SMNVEV (reference sequence). The CDR3 consists of 17 residues.